This TCR beta chain was recovered during a study of glioma-infiltrating T cells. Findings and caveats of the study: CDR3 overlap between tissue and blood was very small. A blood CDR3 motif signature was depleted in highly divergent patients.

TCR alpha and beta CDR3 regions were amplified from RNA using iRepertoire nested multiplex PCR. TCRdb reprocessed the multiplex PCR reads with MiXCR, giving one entry per CDR3 protein. The repertoire has a few hundred thousand distinct CDR3 sequences, approximately 42% of them found once; the top ten carry around 12%. This clonotype appeared a single time. The antigen is not known. A much larger clonotype is one base distant, so this may be a read error. This CDR3 comprises 15 residues. Germline values: CDR1 MNHEY, CDR2 SMNVEV (reference sequence). The V end was cut by 4 bases, the J end by 4 bases, with 14 bases between.

The sample taken for sequencing was glioma tissue, nonneoplastic brain tissue, or PBMCs (not recorded which). This sequence was found in a human donor with low-grade glioma or glioblastoma, undergoing nonglioma brain surgery, or in good health (not recorded which). The chain carries TRBV27 and TRBJ2-1, with D perhaps matching TRBD2 (6 bases). CDR3 loop: CASSSLGSLYNEQFF. The DNA of the CDR3 is TGTGCCAGCAGTTCCCTCGGGAGTCTGTACAATGAGCAGTTCTTC.